A selection of T cell receptor beta chains follows, all from one sample in a study of blood T cell repertoires in COVID-19. Only in-frame clones appear in the TCRdb table, and some are missing; sequencing was by immunoSEQ multiplex PCR. Altogether 300,000 to 350,000 clones are present, roughly 86% being singletons, with the ten largest covering around 10%. Sequenced sample: peripheral blood. These receptors were obtained from a man younger than 45 with COVID-19, enrolled during active disease. Both conserved end residues are part of each CDR3. The order of the fields is D gene, J gene, clone size, V gene, CDR3 protein, CDR3 DNA. The D gene is left open where the match is weak. The size of a clone is reported for some rows only, either as once, few or many, or as a class for expanded clones.

>TRBD1|TRBJ2-3|.|TRBV6-5
CASSTGQVGTDTQYF
TGTGCCAGCAGTACAGGACAGGTTGGAACAGATACGCAGTATTTT
>.|TRBJ1-6|few|TRBV5-4
CASSLGGSHNSPLHF
TGTGCCAGCAGCTTGGGCGGGTCGCATAATTCACCCCTCCACTTT
>TRBD2|TRBJ2-5|.|TRBV19
CASSIGAGGGETQYF
TGTGCCAGTAGTATTGGAGCGGGAGGGGGAGAGACCCAGTACTTC
>TRBD2|TRBJ2-1|.|TRBV4-2
CASSQEWRGGRSYNEQFF
TGTGCCAGCAGCCAAGAATGGAGGGGCGGGAGATCCTACAATGAGCAGTTCTTC
>.|TRBJ2-2|.|TRBV4-3
CASSRESNTGELFF
TGCGCCAGCAGCCGAGAGAGCAACACCGGGGAGCTGTTTTTT
>.|TRBJ1-2|.|TRBV7-2
CASSTQPGVRGYTF
TGTGCCAGCAGCACTCAACCAGGGGTCAGGGGCTACACCTTC
>TRBD2|TRBJ2-3|.|TRBV7-6
CASSLRIAGGGDTQYF
TGTGCCAGCAGCTTAAGGATAGCGGGAGGAGGAGATACGCAGTATTTT
>.|TRBJ2-1|once|TRBV28
CASSLLVDEQFF
TGTGCCAGCAGTTTATTGGTAGATGAGCAGTTCTTC
>TRBD2|TRBJ2-2|once|TRBV2
CASRLAGNTGELFF
TGTGCCAGCAGACTAGCGGGGAACACCGGGGAGCTGTTTTTT
>TRBD1|TRBJ1-5|.|TRBV24-1
CATSDDRDDQHF
TGTGCCACCAGTGACGACAGGGATGACCAGCATTTT
>.|TRBJ1-1|.|TRBV2
CASSVGTFNTEAFF
TGTGCCAGCAGTGTCGGGACTTTCAACACTGAAGCTTTCTTT
>.|TRBJ2-7|.|TRBV27
CASSLYPGAYEQYF
TGTGCCAGCAGTTTATATCCGGGGGCCTACGAGCAGTACTTC
>TRBD1|TRBJ2-7|.|TRBV18
CASSPPGQSYEQYF
TGTGCCAGCTCACCACCGGGACAGTCCTACGAGCAGTACTTC
>.|TRBJ2-7|.|TRBV4-1
CASSPLTVGAGEQYF
TGCGCCAGCAGCCCCCTAACGGTCGGGGCGGGGGAGCAGTACTTC
>.|TRBJ1-5|.|TRBV27
CASRQQDSNQPQHF
TGTGCCAGCAGGCAACAGGATTCCAATCAGCCCCAGCATTTT
>.|TRBJ1-2|.|TRBV5-5
CASSLQGNYGYTF
TGTGCCAGCAGCTTACAGGGTAACTATGGCTACACCTTC
>TRBD2|TRBJ2-1|.|TRBV7-3
CASSRNHGLAAGNEQFF
TGTGCCAGCAGTAGAAACCATGGACTAGCTGCTGGGAATGAGCAGTTCTTC
>.|TRBJ2-2|.|TRBV5-1
CASSLGQDTGELFF
TGCGCCAGCAGCTTGGGACAGGACACCGGGGAGCTGTTTTTT
>TRBD2|TRBJ2-7|.|TRBV2
CASSAWLADYEQYF
TGTGCCAGCAGTGCTTGGCTAGCGGACTACGAGCAGTACTTC
>TRBD1|TRBJ2-3|.|TRBV19
CASSTTGMTDTQYF
TGTGCCAGTAGTACGACAGGGATGACAGATACGCAGTATTTT
>.|TRBJ2-1|.|TRBV6-6
CASSRQEQFF
TGTGCCAGCAGCCGACAGGAGCAGTTCTTC
>.|TRBJ2-3|few|TRBV7-9
CASSLTTGTDTQYF
TGTGCCAGCAGCTTAACGACAGGCACAGATACGCAGTATTTT
>TRBD1|TRBJ2-2|few|TRBV7-3
CASSGQGATGELFF
TGTGCCAGCAGCGGACAGGGAGCCACCGGGGAGCTGTTTTTT
>.|TRBJ2-5|.|TRBV27
CASTSNRFGGRETQYF
TGTGCCAGCACTTCCAACAGGTTCGGTGGGCGAGAGACCCAGTACTTC
>TRBD1|TRBJ2-3|.|TRBV11-1
CASSNRQGSDTQYF
TGTGCCAGCAGCAATCGACAGGGTTCAGATACGCAGTATTTT
>.|TRBJ1-5|.|TRBV2
CASSTRHRDQPQHF
TGTGCCAGCAGTACCAGACACAGGGATCAGCCCCAGCATTTT
>.|TRBJ2-7|.|TRBV4-2
CASSPEEAQLYF
TGTGCCAGCAGCCCAGAGGAGGCGCAGCTGTACTTC
>.|TRBJ2-4|.|TRBV5-1
CASSLLGGAAKNIQYF
TGCGCCAGCAGCTTACTAGGAGGGGCAGCCAAAAACATTCAGTACTTC
>.|TRBJ2-1|once|TRBV4-3
CASSQDGGYNEQFF
TGCGCCAGCAGCCAAGATGGAGGCTACAATGAGCAGTTCTTC
>.|TRBJ1-1|.|TRBV19
CASPNQGLAFF
TGTGCCAGTCCTAACCAGGGGCTGGCTTTCTTT
>TRBD1|TRBJ1-2|.|TRBV5-1
CASHNSGQGRTNYGYTF
TGCGCCAGCCACAACTCAGGACAGGGAAGAACTAACTATGGCTACACCTTC
>TRBD1|TRBJ1-5|.|TRBV28
CASSPDRGVDQPQHF
TGTGCCAGCAGTCCAGACAGGGGCGTTGATCAGCCCCAGCATTTT
>.|TRBJ2-6|.|TRBV5-4
CASSLVRQSSGANVLTF
TGTGCCAGCAGCTTGGTCCGACAGAGCTCTGGGGCCAACGTCCTGACTTTC
>.|TRBJ2-2|.|TRBV18
CASSSGLGGAVGELFF
TGTGCCAGCTCATCAGGGCTAGGAGGGGCCGTCGGGGAGCTGTTTTTT
>.|TRBJ2-3|.|TRBV5-1
CASSRVSRGVTDTQYF
TGCGCCAGCAGCAGGGTTAGCAGGGGAGTGACAGATACGCAGTATTTT
>.|TRBJ2-1|.|TRBV27
CASSLNRFNEQFF
TGTGCCAGCAGTTTGAACAGGTTCAATGAGCAGTTCTTC